The source of this T cell receptor beta chain is a study of memory CD4+ T cells and cytomegalovirus serostatus. The study, taken as a whole, reports: Each of 67 CMV-associated TCRbeta sequences occurred in one to five individuals.

The table came from immunoSEQ multiplex PCR; TCRdb's copy has only in-frame clones and leaves some out. Counted here are under 85,000 clones, 60% to 80% occurring once; the ten biggest clones make up 2% to 3%. A note on this clone: Its antigen remains unknown.

Single viable CD3+CD4+CD8-CD45RO+ cells were sorted as the memory CD4+ T cells. Germline V lookup: CDR1 LNHDA, CDR2 SQIVND (reference sequence). Trimming took off 3 bases at V and 0 bases at J, with 8 bases between the two ends. The CDR3 covers 14 residues. Sequencing was carried out using memory CD4+ T cells from blood. The source is an adult in good health and CMV-seropositive. The rearrangement joins TRBV19 to TRBJ1-1; no reliable D call. CDR3 nucleotide sequence: TGTGCCAGTAGTATTTGGACGGTGAACACTGAAGCTTTCTTT. Translating gives CASSIWTVNTEAFF.